Following are 8 T cell receptor beta chains from one sample sequenced in a study of regulatory T cells in long-lasting Graves disease. Arm-PCR of CDR3 regions and iRepertoire HTBI primers were the basis on which TCR beta libraries were built. MiXCR, applied by TCRdb to the multiplex PCR reads, yields one record per CDR3 protein. The table has 400,000 to 500,000 distinct CDR3 sequences, around 16% seen once. The time point was: newly diagnosed GD, antithyroid drugs for less than 3 months. PBMC RNA was the source of the TCR library. This sample was shared with a second study, whose subject was T cells in Graves' hyperthyroidism and ophthalmopathy.

Specimen: peripheral blood mononuclear cells (PBMCs), collected at new diagnosis, from a patient treated with antithyroid drugs. All receptors come from a middle-aged woman with Graves disease.

Many counts were recorded for this clonotype. The rearrangement uses TRBV5-5 and TRBJ1-6, with D perhaps TRBD1 (6 bases). The germline V and J ends were trimmed by 1 base and 7 bases, with 15 bases remaining between them. The CDR3 spans 16 residues. CDR1 and CDR2 (germline): SGHKS, YYEKEE (reference sequence). The CDR3 loop is CASSLRPGATNSPLHF. The DNA for the CDR3 is TGTGCCAGCAGCTTGCGGCCAGGGGCCACCAATTCACCCCTCCACTTT.

Worth noting for this clonotype: This sequence is one base from a far larger clone and is likely a read error. This rearrangement joins TRBV6-2 or TRBV6-3 to TRBJ2-2; no reliable D call. Trimming took off 5 bases at V and 6 bases at J, with 10 bases between the two ends. CDR1 MNHEY and CDR2 SVGEGT come from the germline V gene. The CDR3 extends over 13 amino acids. CDR3 protein: CASSETMAGELFF. CDR3 nucleotides: TGTGCCAGCAGTGAAACAATGGCCGGGGAGCTGTTTTTT.

This chain uses TRBV28 with TRBJ1-2; 8 nucleotides line up with TRBD1. This CDR3 has 12 residues. V trimming: 8 bases; J trimming: 7 bases; junction bases outside the gene matches: 6. The germline V gene has CDR1 MDHEN and CDR2 SYDVKM. The CDR3 DNA reads as TGTGCCAGCGGGGACAGGCTCCGTGGCTACACCTTC. This gives the protein CASGDRLRGYTF.

The chain carries TRBV20-1 and TRBJ2-2, with TRBD2 matching over 7 bases. The CDR3 length is 12 residues. Germline values: CDR1 DFQATT, CDR2 SNEGSKA (reference sequence). Trimming cost V 5 bases and J 7 bases; bases outside gene matches: 4. The CDR3: CSAGGGDGELFF. CDR3 in DNA: TGCAGTGCTGGGGGAGGGGACGGGGAGCTGTTTTTT.

This clonotype was observed a few times. The chain recombines TRBV7-9 with TRBJ2-2; D is perhaps TRBD2 (5 bases). V was cut by 2 bases and J by 10 bases, with 8 bases left in between. The germline V gene has CDR1 SEHNR and CDR2 FQNEAQ (reference sequence). The CDR3 is 12 residues long. The CDR3 here is CASSLKAVELFF. As DNA, the CDR3 is TGTGCCAGCAGCTTAAAAGCGGTGGAGCTGTTTTTT.

The sample holds a few counts of this clonotype. The rearrangement uses TRBV5-8 and TRBJ1-2; weak D call: TRBD1 (5 bases). Germline V lookup: CDR1 SGHTS, CDR2 YDEGEE. V lost 0 bases and J 4 bases, leaving 10 bases between the germline ends. The CDR3 loop spans 14 amino acids. CDR3 protein: CASSLEGAGYGYTF. The CDR3 DNA is TGTGCCAGCAGCTTGGAAGGGGCGGGCTATGGCTACACCTTC.

Of note for this clonotype: This clone may be a read error of a much larger clone one base away. The chain is built from TRBV14 and TRBJ2-3, with a possible D match to TRBD2 (6 bases). CDR3 length: 15 amino acids. Germline-derived CDR1 and CDR2 are SGHDN and FVKESK. The CDR3 sequence is CASSQGLAPNNEQSF. CDR3 bases: TGTGCCAGCAGCCAAGGCCTAGCGCCTAACAATGAGCAGTCCTTC.

This clonotype turned up a few times. The chain joins TRBV4-1 to TRBJ2-1; the D gene is possibly TRBD2 (6 bases). Between the trimmed V and J ends, which lost 2 bases and 9 bases, there was a span of 8 bases. The CDR3 loop spans 12 amino acids. Germline lookup yields CDR1 MGHRA and CDR2 YSYEKL. In DNA form, the CDR3 reads TGCGCCAGCAGCCAAAGGAGGGGTGAGCAGTTCTTC. It is translated as CASSQRRGEQFF.